This paragraph reports one TCR beta chain. Its antigen is currently unknown. The method was immunoSEQ multiplex PCR; TCRdb's version includes in-frame clones alone and lacks a portion of them. The table lists more than 55,000 clones, 87% of them singletons. V lost 5 bases and J lost 7; bases outside the gene matches: 11. The CDR3 sequence is 14 residues long. In germline, CDR1 is MNHEY, CDR2 SMNVEV (reference sequence). The data belong to a study of identifying expanded T cells in peripheral blood. Points from the study as a whole: Roughly 1.2 clones differed between technical replicates, versus around 15 and 19 over time.

No infections or other immune events were documented during collection. The source of this sequence is a person aged 18-70 years in good health. Sequenced: blood. The chain recombines TRBV27 with TRBJ2-7, with 7 positions matching TRBD2. CDR3 protein: CASSPGRGVWEQYF. The CDR3 nucleotides read TGTGCCAGCAGTCCGGGACGGGGGGTGTGGGAGCAGTACTTC.